Each of the 17 T cell receptor beta chains below was sequenced from the same sample in a study of T cell clones after liver transplantation. Measured with immunoSEQ multiplex PCR; TCRdb has only the in-frame clones, and not every one. Of 45,000 or so clones detected, about 82% appear once; the ten largest clones hold 2.5%. The specimen comprised CD4+ T cells from blood, sampled 24 months after liver transplant. All receptors come from a human patient who received a liver transplant. Some T cells may possibly be graft donor cells.

The rearrangement joins TRBV5-1 to TRBJ2-5; D gene ambiguous. The CDR3 contains 14 residues. Deletions cut 1 base from V and 5 bases from J, with 12 bases between. Per germline, CDR1 SGHRS and CDR2 YFSETQ. CDR3 DNA: TGCGCCAGCAGCTTGCCGCAGCTGAGGGAGACCCAGTACTTC. Translation: CASSLPQLRETQYF. Using reference TRBV5-1 and TRBJ2-5 for the parts outside the CDR3, the full variable domain is KAGVTQTPRYLIKTRGQQVTLSCSPISGHRSVSWYQQTPGQGLQFLFEYFSETQRNKGNFPGRFSGRQFSNSRSEMNVSTLELGDSALYLCASSLPQLRETQYFGPGTRLLVL.

The chain links TRBV28 to TRBJ2-5; 10 bases map to TRBD1. V lost 4 bases and J lost 1; bases outside the gene matches: 6. The germline V gene encodes CDR1 MDHEN and CDR2 SYDVKM. The CDR3 runs to 16 residues. CDR3 sequence reads: CASSSRDRGLQETQYF. CDR3 nucleotide sequence: TGTGCCAGCAGTTCCCGGGACAGGGGCCTCCAAGAGACCCAGTACTTC. Full variable domain (remainder filled in from reference TRBV28 and TRBJ2-5): DVKVTQSSRYLVKRTGEKVFLECVQDMDHENMFWYRQDPGLGLRLIYFSYDVKMKEKGDIPEGYSVSREKKERFSLILESASTNQTSMYLCASSSRDRGLQETQYFGPGTRLLVL.

This clone has only a few counts. This chain connects TRBV19 to TRBJ1-4; 8 positions agree with TRBD1. The germline V gene encodes CDR1 LNHDA and CDR2 SQIVND (reference sequence). The CDR3 sequence is 14 residues long. The V and J ends lost 8 bases and 6 bases, in that order; junction bases with no gene match: 8. The CDR3 sequence is CASARGRWDEKLFF. The CDR3, as DNA: TGTGCCAGTGCCAGGGGGCGGTGGGATGAAAAACTGTTTTTT.

CDR3 sequence reads: CASRIPTGAARNFNEQFF. CDR3 DNA sequence: TGTGCCAGCAGGATACCTACTGGGGCGGCAAGAAACTTCAATGAGCAGTTCTTC. The V gene is TRBV28, the J gene TRBJ2-1; tentative D call: TRBD1 (5 bases). The CDR3 length is 18 residues. V shed 6 bases and J shed 6 bases, with 27 bases lying between them. Germline CDR1 reads MDHEN; CDR2 reads SYDVKM.

This clone was seen once. The chain is built from TRBV19 and TRBJ1-5; tentatively, D is TRBD1 (6 bases). The V end was cut by 5 bases, the J end by 0 bases, with 11 bases between. This CDR3 region has 15 residues. CDR1 is LNHDA and CDR2 is SQIVND in the germline V gene (reference sequence). Written as DNA, the CDR3 is TGTGCCAGTAGTTCAACAGGGTATAGCAATCAGCCCCAGCATTTT. Protein sequence: CASSSTGYSNQPQHF.

The chain combines TRBV28 with TRBJ2-3; D is undetermined. Trimming cost V 3 bases and J 2 bases, with 12 bases left between them. The V gene's germline CDR1 is MDHEN and CDR2 SYDVKM. The CDR3 runs to 15 residues. The CDR3 nucleotides read TGTGCCAGCAGTTTCAACGCAGGATTCACAGATACGCAGTATTTT. This sequence encodes CASSFNAGFTDTQYF. The full variable domain, completed using reference TRBV28 and TRBJ2-3, is DVKVTQSSRYLVKRTGEKVFLECVQDMDHENMFWYRQDPGLGLRLIYFSYDVKMKEKGDIPEGYSVSREKKERFSLILESASTNQTSMYLCASSFNAGFTDTQYFGPGTRLTVL.

The chain links TRBV5-8 to TRBJ1-1, with D perhaps TRBD1 (6 bases). The ends were cut back, 4 bases at V and 4 bases at J, with 20 bases in the middle. Germline V gene sequence: CDR1 SGHTS, CDR2 YDEGEE. This CDR3 is built from 16 residues. The CDR3 protein is CASSANPGEVGTEAFF. The DNA for the CDR3 is TGTGCCAGCAGCGCCAACCCAGGGGAGGTCGGCACTGAAGCTTTCTTT.

The chain uses TRBV29-1 and TRBJ2-3; 9 bases are a match to TRBD2. The V gene's germline CDR1 is SQVTM and CDR2 ANQGSEA. The J segment lost 1 base and the V segment lost 4 bases, leaving 3 bases of the junction unmatched. The CDR3 length is 14 residues. The CDR3 DNA follows: TGCAGCGTTGTTCCTAGCGGGGGCACAGATACGCAGTATTTT. Translated: CSVVPSGGTDTQYF.

The chain uses TRBV4-2 and TRBJ2-7, with 11 nucleotides matching TRBD2. The germline CDR1 and CDR2 sequences are LGHNA and YNFKEQ. Trimming cost V 0 bases and J 3 bases; bases outside gene matches: 16. This CDR3 has 20 residues. The CDR3 DNA reads as TGTGCCAGCAGCCAAGATCCTCCCTCACACTCTAGCGGGGGGTTCTACGAGCAGTACTTC. It specifies CASSQDPPSHSSGGFYEQYF.

The chain recombines TRBV6-1 with TRBJ2-2; 9 bases align to TRBD1. The CDR3 sequence is 17 residues long. Losses at the gene ends were 3 bases for V and 8 bases for J; bases not matched to a gene: 13. Germline lookup yields CDR1 MNHNS and CDR2 SASEGT. CDR3 DNA sequence: TGTGCCAGCAGTGACCACAGGGGGCCACGGGGTATTGGGGAGCTGTTTTTT. Its translation: CASSDHRGPRGIGELFF.

The J gene is TRBJ2-4, the V gene TRBV7-8; 8 bases match TRBD2. The J segment lost 2 bases and the V segment lost 3 bases, leaving 12 bases of the junction unmatched. Germline-derived CDR1 and CDR2 are SGHVS and FQNEAQ. This CDR3 is built from 18 residues. Written as DNA, the CDR3 is TGTGCCAGCAGCTTGGTGGTCGCGGGGGGCCTTTCCAAAAACATTCAGTACTTC. This sequence encodes CASSLVVAGGLSKNIQYF.

The chain employs TRBV5-1 and TRBJ2-7, with D maybe TRBD2 (8 bases). This CDR3 is 14 amino acids long. CDR1 is SGHRS and CDR2 is YFSETQ in the germline V gene. The ends were cut back, 5 bases at V and 6 bases at J, with 18 bases in the middle. CDR3 DNA: TGCGCCAGCAGTCGCGGTAGCGGGGACAGCGAGCAGTACTTC. This gives the protein CASSRGSGDSEQYF.

The gene calls are TRBV14 and TRBJ2-5; either TRBD1 or TRBD2 may fit D (6 bases each). There are 16 residues in the CDR3. The germline CDR1 and CDR2 sequences are SGHDN and FVKESK. Trimming left V 4 bases short and J 0 bases short, with 15 bases between. CDR3 nucleotide sequence: TGTGCCAGCAGCCCCTCGGGGGCGCGGTACCAAGAGACCCAGTACTTC. Protein: CASSPSGARYQETQYF.

The chain combines TRBV29-1 with TRBJ1-2; tentative D call: TRBD1 (5 bases). V lost 0 bases, J lost 3 bases, and 17 bases lay in between. CDR1 and CDR2 from the germline V gene are SQVTM and ANQGSEA. This CDR3 is built from 16 residues. The CDR3 loop is CSVEDFGRGMHYGYTF. The CDR3 region has the DNA TGCAGCGTTGAAGATTTCGGGCGGGGGATGCACTATGGCTACACCTTC. Full variable domain (remainder filled in from reference TRBV29-1 and TRBJ1-2): SAVISQKPSRDICQRGTSLTIQCQVDSQVTMMFWYRQQPGQSLTLIATANQGSEATYESGFVIDKFPISRPNLTFSTLTVSNMSPEDSSIYLCSVEDFGRGMHYGYTFGSGTRLTVV.

V usage is TRBV28 and J usage is TRBJ2-3; 11 nucleotides match TRBD2. The CDR3 is 14 residues long. Germline V gene lookup returns CDR1 MDHEN and CDR2 SYDVKM. The ends lost 8 bases at V and 6 bases at J; junction bases unmatched: 7. In DNA form, the CDR3 reads TGTGCCAGCCAAACTAGCGGGAGTCTCGATACGCAGTATTTT. It encodes CASQTSGSLDTQYF.

The genes are TRBV6-1 and TRBJ2-3; 7 bases are shared with TRBD1. Germline trimming cut 6 bases from V and 3 bases from J; bases unmatched to any gene: 9. Germline V CDR1 and CDR2: MNHNS, SASEGT. The CDR3 loop spans 15 amino acids. The CDR3, as DNA: TGTGCCAGCAGGGAGACAGGGATGAGGACAGATACGCAGTATTTT. Translating it yields CASRETGMRTDTQYF.

The rearrangement joins TRBV19 to TRBJ2-6; D is unresolved. CDR1 is LNHDA and CDR2 is SQIVND in the germline V gene (reference sequence). The CDR3 is 13 amino acids. The germline V and J ends were trimmed by 9 bases and 0 bases, with 6 bases remaining between them. CDR3 in amino acids: CASGSSGANVLTF. The CDR3 region has the DNA TGTGCCAGCGGAAGCTCTGGGGCCAACGTCCTGACTTTC.